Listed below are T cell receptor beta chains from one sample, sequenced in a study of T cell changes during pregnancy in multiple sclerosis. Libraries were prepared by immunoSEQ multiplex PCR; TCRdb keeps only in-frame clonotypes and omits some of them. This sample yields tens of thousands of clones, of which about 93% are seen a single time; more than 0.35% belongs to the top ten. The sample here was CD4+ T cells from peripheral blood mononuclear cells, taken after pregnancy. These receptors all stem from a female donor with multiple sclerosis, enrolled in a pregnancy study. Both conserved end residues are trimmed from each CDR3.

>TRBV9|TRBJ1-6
ASSPHETGNGSPLH
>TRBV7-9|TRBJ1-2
ASSFEWGQGVYGYT
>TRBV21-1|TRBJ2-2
ASSKGRTGELF
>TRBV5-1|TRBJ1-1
ASRRGQNTEAF
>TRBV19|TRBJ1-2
ASSTQPGQGSYT
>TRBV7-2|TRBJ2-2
ASSLMRGSGNTGELF
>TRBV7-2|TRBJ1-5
ASRQYPDQPQH
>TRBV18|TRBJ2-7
ASSPGQVISYEQY
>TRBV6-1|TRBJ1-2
ASSESVGRASYGYT
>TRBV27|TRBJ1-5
ASSLAGQPQH